This T cell receptor (beta chain) is drawn from a study of preoperative IRX-2 immunotherapy in early breast cancer. Repertoires were generated with immunoSEQ multiplex PCR, while TCRdb's copy carries only in-frame clones and drops some. The repertoire holds roughly 34,000 clones, over 85% seen once, with about 1.6% in the top ten. V shed 6 bases and J 0 bases; nucleotides not matched to a gene: 7. This CDR3 comprises 15 residues. Looked up from germline, CDR1 is MNHGY and CDR2 is SAAAGT. The treatment was: preoperative locoregional IRX-2 cytokine immunotherapy. Patients received preoperative, locoregional IRX-2 cytokine immunotherapy in a phase Ib study.

The starting material was tumor tissue, obtained after IRX-2 immunotherapy. The TCR sequence derives from a human donor with breast cancer. The chain employs TRBV6-8 and TRBJ1-1; 7 bases align to TRBD1. CDR3 nucleotides: TGTGCCAGCAGAGATCAGACAGGGCTGAACACTGAAGCTTTCTTT. Its translation is CASRDQTGLNTEAFF.